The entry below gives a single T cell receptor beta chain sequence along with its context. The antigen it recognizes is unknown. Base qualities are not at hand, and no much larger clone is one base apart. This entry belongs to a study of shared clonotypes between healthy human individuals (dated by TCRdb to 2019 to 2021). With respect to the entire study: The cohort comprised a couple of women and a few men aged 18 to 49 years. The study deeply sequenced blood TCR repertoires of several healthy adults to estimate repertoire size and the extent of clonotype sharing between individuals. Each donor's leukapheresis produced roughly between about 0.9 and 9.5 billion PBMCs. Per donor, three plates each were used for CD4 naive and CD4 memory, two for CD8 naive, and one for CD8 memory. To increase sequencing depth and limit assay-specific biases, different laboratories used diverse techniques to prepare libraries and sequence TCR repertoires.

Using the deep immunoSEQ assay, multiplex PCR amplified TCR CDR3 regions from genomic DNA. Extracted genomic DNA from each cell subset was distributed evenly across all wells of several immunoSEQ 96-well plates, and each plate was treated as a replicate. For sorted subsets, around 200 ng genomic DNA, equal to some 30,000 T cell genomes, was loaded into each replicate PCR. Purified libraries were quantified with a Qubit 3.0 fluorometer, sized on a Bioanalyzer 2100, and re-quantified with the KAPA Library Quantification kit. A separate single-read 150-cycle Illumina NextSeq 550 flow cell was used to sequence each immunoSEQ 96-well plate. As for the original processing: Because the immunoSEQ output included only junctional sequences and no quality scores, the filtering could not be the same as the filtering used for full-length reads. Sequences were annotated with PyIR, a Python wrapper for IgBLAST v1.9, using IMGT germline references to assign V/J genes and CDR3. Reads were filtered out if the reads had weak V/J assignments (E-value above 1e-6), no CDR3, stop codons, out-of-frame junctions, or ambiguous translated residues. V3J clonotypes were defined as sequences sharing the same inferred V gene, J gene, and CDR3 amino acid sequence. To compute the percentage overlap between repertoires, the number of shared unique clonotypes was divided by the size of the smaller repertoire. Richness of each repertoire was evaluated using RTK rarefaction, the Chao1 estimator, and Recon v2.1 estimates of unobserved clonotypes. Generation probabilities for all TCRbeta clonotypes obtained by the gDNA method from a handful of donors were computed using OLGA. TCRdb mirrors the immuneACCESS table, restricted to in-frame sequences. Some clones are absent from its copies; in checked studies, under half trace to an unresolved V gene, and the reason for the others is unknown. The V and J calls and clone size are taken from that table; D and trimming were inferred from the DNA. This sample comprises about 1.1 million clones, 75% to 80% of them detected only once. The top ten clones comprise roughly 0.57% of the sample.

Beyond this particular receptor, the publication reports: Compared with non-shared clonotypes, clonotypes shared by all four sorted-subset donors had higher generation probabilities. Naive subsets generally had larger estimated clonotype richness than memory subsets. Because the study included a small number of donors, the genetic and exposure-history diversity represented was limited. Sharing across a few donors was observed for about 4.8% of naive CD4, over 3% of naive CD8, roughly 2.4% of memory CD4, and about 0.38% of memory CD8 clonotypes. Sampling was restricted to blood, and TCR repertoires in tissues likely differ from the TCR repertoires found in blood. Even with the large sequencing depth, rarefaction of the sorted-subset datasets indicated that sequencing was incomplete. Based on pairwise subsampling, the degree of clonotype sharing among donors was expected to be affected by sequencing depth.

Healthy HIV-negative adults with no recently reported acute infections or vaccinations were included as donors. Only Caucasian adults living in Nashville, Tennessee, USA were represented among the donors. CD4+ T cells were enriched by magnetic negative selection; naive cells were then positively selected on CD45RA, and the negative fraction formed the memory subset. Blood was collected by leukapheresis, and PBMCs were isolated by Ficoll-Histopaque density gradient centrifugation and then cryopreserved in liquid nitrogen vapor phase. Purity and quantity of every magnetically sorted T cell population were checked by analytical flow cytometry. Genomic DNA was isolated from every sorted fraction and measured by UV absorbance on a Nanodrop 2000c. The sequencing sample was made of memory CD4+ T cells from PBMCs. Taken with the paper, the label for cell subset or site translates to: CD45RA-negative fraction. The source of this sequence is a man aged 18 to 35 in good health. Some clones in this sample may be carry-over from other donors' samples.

In nucleotides, the sequence is TGTGCCATCAGGACTAGCGGGAGTGACGCAGATACGCAGTATTTT. Its product reads: CAIRTSGSDADTQYF. The chain couples TRBV10-3 to TRBJ2-3; TRBD2 lines up with 12 middle nucleotides. Inclusive of the bounding cysteine and phenylalanine, the CDR3 is 15 residues long. Just the 45-base CDR3 DNA is kept, in frame starting at base 1. CDR1 and CDR2, per the germline V gene, are ENHRY and SYGVKD. V loses 6 bases at its end and J loses 4 bases; junction bases beyond the gene matches: 5.